The rows below give T cell receptor beta chains drawn from one sample of a study of cytotoxic CD8 clonotypes in ibrutinib-treated CLL. The table came from immunoSEQ multiplex PCR; TCRdb's copy has only in-frame clones and leaves some out. The sample carries roughly 180,000 clones, 72% recorded once. Specimen: PBMCs, collected after 24 months of ibrutinib treatment. These receptors all come from a human donor with chronic lymphocytic leukemia. CDR3s include the opening cysteine and the closing phenylalanine or tryptophan. Each record gives: CDR3 DNA, CDR3 protein, clone size, V gene, J gene, D gene. The D gene is left open where the match is weak. Expanded clones get a size class; other rows say once, few or many, or leave the size out.

DNA: TGTGCCAGCAGTTTCCGGGACAGGGACCAGCCCCAGCATTTT
CDR3: CASSFRDRDQPQHF
size: .
V: TRBV27
J: TRBJ1-5
D: TRBD1

DNA: TGTGCCACCAGCAGAGATCATGGCTACGAGCAGTACTTC
CDR3: CATSRDHGYEQYF
size: .
V: TRBV15
J: TRBJ2-7
D: .

DNA: TGTGCCACCAAACCCAGCGGGAGGGCCCCCTACGAGCAGTACTTC
CDR3: CATKPSGRAPYEQYF
size: .
V: TRBV15
J: TRBJ2-7
D: TRBD2

DNA: TGTGCCAGCAGTAAAAGGGGGATGGAGACTGAAGCTTTCTTT
CDR3: CASSKRGMETEAFF
size: .
V: TRBV11-3
J: TRBJ1-1
D: .

DNA: TGTGCCAGCAGCTTACGGCAGGGACACTCCTACGAGCAGTACTTC
CDR3: CASSLRQGHSYEQYF
size: .
V: TRBV7-8
J: TRBJ2-7
D: .

DNA: TGTGCCAGCAGCCGGGTGGGAGGGGCTAGCACAGATACGCAGTATTTT
CDR3: CASSRVGGASTDTQYF
size: .
V: TRBV5-6
J: TRBJ2-3
D: TRBD2

DNA: TGTGCCAGCAGCTTAGCCAGACTAGCGGGGATTAGCACAGATACGCAGTATTTT
CDR3: CASSLARLAGISTDTQYF
size: .
V: TRBV7-2
J: TRBJ2-3
D: TRBD2

DNA: TGTGCCAGCAGCTTAAAGGGGACTAACACTGAAGCTTTCTTT
CDR3: CASSLKGTNTEAFF
size: .
V: TRBV27
J: TRBJ1-1
D: .

DNA: TGTGCCAGCAGCTTAACGATACGGGAGTCCCGTTTCTCCTACAATGAGCAGTTCTTC
CDR3: CASSLTIRESRFSYNEQFF
size: .
V: TRBV7-8
J: TRBJ2-1
D: .

DNA: TGTGCCAGCAGCCAAGAGCGGGAGGAGATCTACGAGCAGTACTTC
CDR3: CASSQEREEIYEQYF
size: .
V: TRBV4-2
J: TRBJ2-7
D: TRBD2

DNA: TGCGCCAGCAGCGAACAAGGGAGTCATCTCTACGAGCAGTACTTC
CDR3: CASSEQGSHLYEQYF
size: .
V: TRBV10-1
J: TRBJ2-7
D: .

DNA: TGTGCCAGCAGCCTAATGAGCGGGATCGGCTACGAGCAGTACTTC
CDR3: CASSLMSGIGYEQYF
size: few
V: TRBV27
J: TRBJ2-7
D: TRBD2

DNA: TGTGCCAGCACGAGAAGCACTAACTATGGCTACACCTTC
CDR3: CASTRSTNYGYTF
size: .
V: TRBV6-5
J: TRBJ1-2
D: .

DNA: TGTGCCATCAGTGAGTCGGGGCAGGAGTGGGAGCAGTACTTC
CDR3: CAISESGQEWEQYF
size: .
V: TRBV10-3
J: TRBJ2-7
D: .

DNA: TGTGCCAGTAGTCTAAGGACAGAGTATGGCTACACCTTC
CDR3: CASSLRTEYGYTF
size: few
V: TRBV19
J: TRBJ1-2
D: .

DNA: TGTGCCAGCATTGGGAGGACAGTCTACGAGCAGTACTTC
CDR3: CASIGRTVYEQYF
size: .
V: TRBV7-9
J: TRBJ2-7
D: .

DNA: TGTGCCAGCAGCGACGGGGTAGCGGGAAGCACCGGGGAGCTGTTTTTT
CDR3: CASSDGVAGSTGELFF
size: once
V: TRBV7-8
J: TRBJ2-2
D: TRBD2

DNA: TGCAGCGTTGAAAGGGGGGGTAGCGGGATGTCCTACAATGAGCAGTTCTTC
CDR3: CSVERGGSGMSYNEQFF
size: .
V: TRBV29-1
J: TRBJ2-1
D: TRBD2

DNA: TGTGCCAGCAGTTACCCGGGACGGGTAAAATACGAGCAGTACTTC
CDR3: CASSYPGRVKYEQYF
size: .
V: TRBV6-5
J: TRBJ2-7
D: .

DNA: TGTGCCAGCAGTGATAGTCAGACAGTCTATGGCTACACCTTC
CDR3: CASSDSQTVYGYTF
size: .
V: TRBV2
J: TRBJ1-2
D: .

DNA: TGTGCCAGCGGCCCACCAGGGGCGCGGCACGAGCAGTACTTC
CDR3: CASGPPGARHEQYF
size: .
V: TRBV27
J: TRBJ2-7
D: .

DNA: TGCAGCGTTGAGGGAACCTACAATGAGCAGTTCTTC
CDR3: CSVEGTYNEQFF
size: .
V: TRBV29-1
J: TRBJ2-1
D: .

DNA: TGTGCCAGCAGCTTAAGCCGGGGGGGCGAGACCCAGTACTTC
CDR3: CASSLSRGGETQYF
size: .
V: TRBV7-2
J: TRBJ2-5
D: TRBD2

DNA: TGTGCCAGCAGCGACACAAACCGGGACAAATACGAGCAGTACTTC
CDR3: CASSDTNRDKYEQYF
size: .
V: TRBV7-8
J: TRBJ2-7
D: .

DNA: TGCAGCGTTGGGTCACCGATTATGAACACTGAAGCTTTCTTT
CDR3: CSVGSPIMNTEAFF
size: .
V: TRBV29-1
J: TRBJ1-1
D: .

DNA: TGTGCCAGCAGCCTGGACAGGGGGCACGAGCAGTACTTC
CDR3: CASSLDRGHEQYF
size: .
V: TRBV5-6
J: TRBJ2-7
D: TRBD1

DNA: TGTGCCAGCAGCGTGGGACTAGTCGCAGATACGCAGTATTTT
CDR3: CASSVGLVADTQYF
size: .
V: TRBV9
J: TRBJ2-3
D: TRBD2

DNA: TGTGCCAGCTCACGAGGCACAGGGGACAAGAACACTGAAGCTTTCTTT
CDR3: CASSRGTGDKNTEAFF
size: few
V: TRBV18
J: TRBJ1-1
D: TRBD1

DNA: TGTGCCAGCAGCCCACTTAGAGTAGCGGGAGCCATGGATACGCAGTATTTT
CDR3: CASSPLRVAGAMDTQYF
size: .
V: TRBV7-6
J: TRBJ2-3
D: TRBD2

DNA: TGTGCCAGCAGCCCGGACAGGGGGCGGAATCAGCCCCAGCATTTT
CDR3: CASSPDRGRNQPQHF
size: few
V: TRBV7-8
J: TRBJ1-5
D: TRBD1

DNA: TGTGCCAGCAGCTTAGGAAGCGGGAGAGGTTACGAGCAGTACTTC
CDR3: CASSLGSGRGYEQYF
size: .
V: TRBV13
J: TRBJ2-7
D: TRBD2

DNA: TGTGCCAGCAGCTCGAGACTAGCGGGACCTGGCAATGAGCAGTTCTTC
CDR3: CASSSRLAGPGNEQFF
size: .
V: TRBV11-2
J: TRBJ2-1
D: TRBD2

DNA: TGTGCCAGCAGTTTTTCCGACCCCTTCAGGACTAGTGGCTCCTACGAGCAGTACTTC
CDR3: CASSFSDPFRTSGSYEQYF
size: .
V: TRBV27
J: TRBJ2-7
D: TRBD2

DNA: TGTGCCAGCAGCTCTCGACAGGGGGGCACCGGGGAGCTGTTTTTT
CDR3: CASSSRQGGTGELFF
size: .
V: TRBV9
J: TRBJ2-2
D: TRBD1

DNA: TGTGCCTGGAGGGAAATCAGCGGGAGGGCCAGAGATACGCAGTATTTT
CDR3: CAWREISGRARDTQYF
size: .
V: TRBV30
J: TRBJ2-3
D: TRBD2

DNA: TGTGCCAGCAGTTACTCGAGTGTGGCTAGCGGGTACGAGCAGTACTTC
CDR3: CASSYSSVASGYEQYF
size: .
V: TRBV6-5
J: TRBJ2-7
D: TRBD2